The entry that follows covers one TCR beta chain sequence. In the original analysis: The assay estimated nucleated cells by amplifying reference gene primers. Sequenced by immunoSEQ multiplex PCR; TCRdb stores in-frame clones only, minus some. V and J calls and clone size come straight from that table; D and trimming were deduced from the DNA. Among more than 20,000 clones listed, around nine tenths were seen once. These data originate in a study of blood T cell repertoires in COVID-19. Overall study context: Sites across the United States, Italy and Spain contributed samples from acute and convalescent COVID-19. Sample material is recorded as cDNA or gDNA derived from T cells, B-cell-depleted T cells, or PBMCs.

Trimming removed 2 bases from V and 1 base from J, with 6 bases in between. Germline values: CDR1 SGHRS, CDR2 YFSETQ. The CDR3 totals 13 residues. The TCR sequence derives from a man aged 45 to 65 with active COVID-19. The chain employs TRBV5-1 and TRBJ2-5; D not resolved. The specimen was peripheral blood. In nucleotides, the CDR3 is TGCGCCAGCAGCTTCCGCGGCCAAGAGACCCAGTACTTC. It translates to CASSFRGQETQYF.